This T cell receptor (beta chain) was obtained from a study of OX40 agonist ivuxolimab in advanced cancers. The wider study: With a range of roughly 20 to 90, age averaged approximately 60 years, and roughly 80% were male.

Findings of the study overall: Within 6 weeks, CD4+ and CD8+ blood T cells expanded clonally at 0.1 to 3.0 mg/kg. Low normalized clonal expansion also occurred in some nonresponding patients.

TCRdb's copy holds only in-frame clones and misses some; the assay was immunoSEQ multiplex PCR. In the table there are 52,000 or so clones, roughly 85% of which are singletons. Turning to this clone: What it binds is unknown.

Germline V gene lookup returns CDR1 MGHDK and CDR2 SYGVNS. The CDR3 sequence is 13 residues long. V was pared by 2 bases and J by 1 base, with 5 bases between. The J gene is TRBJ1-1, the V gene TRBV25-1, with D unresolved. The source material was CD4+ or CD8+ T cells sorted from blood, sampled in a trial of the OX40 agonist ivuxolimab. This receptor was obtained from an adult with an advanced solid tumor such as melanoma, head and neck, liver or kidney cancer. Here the CDR3 reads CASSEQPNTEAFF. The CDR3 coding sequence is TGTGCCAGCAGTGAACAGCCGAACACTGAAGCTTTCTTT.